These 24 T cell receptor beta chains were all obtained from the same sample, sequenced in a study of blood T cells in healthy people across ages. With a J-beta primer mix and a sample-barcoded 5' primer, a second PCR ran about 6 to 11 cycles. Via MiXCR, TCRdb re-called the 5' RACE reads, giving one row per CDR3 protein. The table records over 1,500,000 distinct CDR3 sequences, 40% to 55% of them present only once. The sequencing input was blood. These receptor sequences come from a woman in her thirties or forties in good health.

The chain couples TRBV7-2 to TRBJ2-5; no definite D call. The germline CDR1 and CDR2 sequences are SGHTA and FQGNSA. Trimming took off 4 bases at V and 5 bases at J, with 11 bases between the two ends. The CDR3 has 13 amino acids. CDR3 in amino acids: CASSYSYPETQYF. The CDR3 DNA follows: TGTGCCAGCAGCTACAGCTATCCGGAGACCCAGTACTTC.

A single count supports this clonotype. The V call is TRBV5-1, the J call TRBJ1-4; 10 bases match TRBD1. V shed 2 bases, J shed 6 bases, and the junction held 4 bases outside the gene matches. The CDR3 length is 15 residues. CDR1 and CDR2 from the germline V gene are SGHRS and YFSETQ. The CDR3 here is CASSFWTGGHEKLFF. DNA for the CDR3: TGCGCCAGCAGCTTCTGGACAGGGGGTCATGAAAAACTGTTTTTT.

The chain carries TRBV24-1 and TRBJ2-7, with D maybe TRBD1 (5 bases). Germline V CDR1 and CDR2: KGHDR, SFDVKD. Trimming pared 3 bases from V and 3 bases from J, leaving 8 bases between. This CDR3 spans 13 amino acids. The CDR3 spells CATSDGQGYEQYF. Written as DNA, the CDR3 is TGTGCCACCAGTGATGGGCAGGGCTACGAGCAGTACTTC.

The chain has TRBV6-5 and TRBJ1-4; 9 bases are a match to TRBD1. Germline V lookup: CDR1 MNHEY, CDR2 SVGAGI. This CDR3 spans 14 amino acids. V gave up 6 bases and J gave up 7 bases; unmatched junction bases: 6. CDR3 nucleotides: TGTGCCAGCAGAGCACAGGGGGCTTCTGAAAAACTGTTTTTT. Protein product: CASRAQGASEKLFF.

The chain links TRBV7-9 to TRBJ1-1; 7 positions agree with TRBD1. CDR1 is SEHNR, CDR2 FQNEAQ, per germline (reference sequence). This CDR3 is built from 15 residues. V lost 5 bases to trimming and J lost 0 bases; unmatched junction nucleotides: 6. The CDR3 DNA is TGTGCCAGCAGCGCCCAGGGACAGATGAACACTGAAGCTTTCTTT. Its protein is CASSAQGQMNTEAFF.

This clonotype was picked up a small number of times. The V call is TRBV4-2, the J call TRBJ1-2; a possible D gene is TRBD1 (5 bases). This CDR3 is 15 amino acids long. Germline lookup yields CDR1 LGHNA and CDR2 YNFKEQ. Trimming pared 4 bases from V and 0 bases from J, leaving 12 bases between. In DNA, the CDR3 is TGTGCCAGCAGCCCCGGACAAGCGTCTAACTATGGCTACACCTTC. This gives the protein CASSPGQASNYGYTF.

This clonotype was recorded a few times. The chain links TRBV6-2 or TRBV6-3 to TRBJ2-3, with unresolved D. The V end lost 7 bases, the J end lost 4 bases, and 15 bases lay between the germline ends. CDR3 size: 14 residues. The germline V gene encodes CDR1 MNHEY and CDR2 SVGEGT. The CDR3 DNA reads TGTGCCAGCAACGACTGGAATACAGCAGATACGCAGTATTTT. This encodes CASNDWNTADTQYF.

There are a few counts of this clonotype. This chain connects TRBV20-1 to TRBJ2-7, with 12 bases lining up with TRBD2. This CDR3 comprises 15 residues. Germline V gene data show CDR1 as DFQATT and CDR2 as SNEGSKA (reference sequence). V shed 3 bases, J shed 2 bases, and the junction held 5 bases outside the gene matches. Here the CDR3 DNA reads TGCAGTGCTAGTTATGGGACTAGCGGGCCCTACGAGCAGTACTTC. Encoded protein: CSASYGTSGPYEQYF.

The V gene is TRBV5-1, the J gene TRBJ2-1, with 8 bases that match TRBD2. The CDR3 has 14 residues. After removal of 2 bases from V and 6 bases from J, the junction contained 4 bases not matched to a gene. CDR1 is SGHRS and CDR2 is YFSETQ in the germline V gene. CDR3 residues: CASSFLSGGNEQFF. In DNA form, the CDR3 reads TGCGCCAGCAGCTTCTTGAGCGGGGGCAATGAGCAGTTCTTC.

This clonotype has just a few counts. The chain is built from TRBV6-6 and TRBJ2-6; D unresolved. Trimming took off 6 bases at V and 2 bases at J, with 8 bases between the two ends. The CDR3 loop spans 14 amino acids. The germline V gene encodes CDR1 MNHNY and CDR2 SVGAGI (reference sequence). The CDR3 bases are TGTGCCAGCAGACCCAACACTGGGGCCAACGTCCTGACTTTC. It yields the protein CASRPNTGANVLTF.

The CDR3 reads CSVEISSGIQETQYF. The CDR3 nucleotides read TGCAGCGTTGAAATTTCTAGCGGGATTCAAGAGACCCAGTACTTC. The chain is built from TRBV29-1 and TRBJ2-5, with TRBD2 identical over 9 bases. The junction had 6 bases not matched to a gene; V was cut back by 2 bases and J by 2 bases. The CDR3 loop spans 15 amino acids. From germline, CDR1 is SQVTM and CDR2 ANQGSEA.

This clonotype has more than one count but fewer than ten. This sequence joins TRBV7-6 and TRBJ2-7; 9 bases fit TRBD1. This CDR3 is 16 amino acids long. Losses at the gene ends were 4 bases for V and 3 bases for J; bases not matched to a gene: 10. CDR1 is SGHVS, CDR2 FNYEAQ, per germline. This CDR3 reads CASSSRPRTGDYEQYF. The CDR3 DNA reads as TGTGCCAGCAGCTCCCGCCCCCGGACAGGGGACTACGAGCAGTACTTC.

The chain links TRBV6-5 to TRBJ2-5, with 9 bases matching TRBD1. The end of the DNA aligns better with TRBJ2-7, so the J call may be wrong. CDR1 and CDR2 (germline): MNHEY, SVGAGI. The CDR3 has 19 amino acids. The CDR3 nucleotides are TGTGCCAGCAGTTACCTCGCAACCGGACAGGGGATTATAGGCTACGAGCAGTACTTC. Translated, it gives CASSYLATGQGIIGYEQYF.

The chain links TRBV27 to TRBJ2-7; D may be TRBD1 (6 bases). Looked up from germline, CDR1 is MNHEY and CDR2 is SMNVEV (reference sequence). The V and J ends lost 2 bases and 3 bases respectively, with 11 bases between them. The length of the CDR3 is 14 residues. CDR3: CASSLRNRVYEQYF. CDR3 coding DNA: TGTGCCAGCAGTTTAAGGAACAGGGTCTACGAGCAGTACTTC.

The gene calls are TRBV7-8 and TRBJ2-5, with 8 bases fitting TRBD2. Germline values: CDR1 SGHVS, CDR2 FQNEAQ. After removal of 5 bases from V and 5 bases from J, the junction contained 10 bases not matched to a gene. This CDR3 has 15 residues. The CDR3 loop is CASSQLSGVGETQYF. As DNA, the CDR3 is TGTGCCAGCAGCCAGCTTAGCGGGGTTGGGGAGACCCAGTACTTC.

For this clonotype: This may stem from a read error, because a much larger clone lies one nucleotide away. The chain uses TRBV10-3 and TRBJ2-5, with D possibly matching TRBD2 (5 bases). Germline lookup yields CDR1 ENHRY and CDR2 SYGVKD. Trimming took off 2 bases at V and 7 bases at J, with 8 bases between the two ends. The CDR3 spans 12 residues. The CDR3 loop is CAISEKGATQYF. The CDR3 region has the DNA TGTGCCATCAGTGAGAAGGGAGCGACCCAGTACTTC.

V and J are TRBV9 and TRBJ2-1; D tentatively reads TRBD1 or TRBD2 (5 bases each). This CDR3 contains 16 residues. The V end was cut by 4 bases, the J end by 0 bases, with 14 bases between. CDR1 is SGDLS and CDR2 is YYNGEE in the germline V gene. The CDR3 sequence: CASSLSGGYSYNEQFF. CDR3 in DNA: TGTGCCAGCAGCCTCTCTGGGGGATACTCCTACAATGAGCAGTTCTTC.

Remarks on this clonotype: One end of the junction fails to match germline, which may point to a read error. The V gene is TRBV11-1, the J gene TRBJ1-2; no reliable D call. Germline V gene data show CDR1 as SGHAT and CDR2 as FQDESV (reference sequence). The CDR3 runs to 15 residues. The CDR3 is CASSPSLDYYYGYIF. CDR3 sequence (DNA): TGTGCCAGCAGCCCTTCGCTGGACTACTACTATGGCTACATCTTC.

The chain recombines TRBV6-6 with TRBJ1-2, with 7 bases matching TRBD1. The CDR3 contains 13 residues. The J segment lost 8 bases and the V segment lost 2 bases, leaving 5 bases of the junction unmatched. Per germline, CDR1 MNHNY and CDR2 SVGAGI (reference sequence). This CDR3 reads CASSYDRVGGYTF. In DNA form, the CDR3 reads TGTGCCAGCAGTTACGACAGGGTGGGAGGCTACACCTTC.

This chain connects TRBV7-9 to TRBJ1-6, with D hard to call. V lost 5 bases and J 7 bases, leaving 12 bases between the germline ends. The CDR3 has 14 residues. Germline V gives CDR1 SEHNR, CDR2 FQNEAQ (reference sequence). The CDR3 DNA reads TGTGCCAGCAGCATCCAGGCGAACAATTCACCCCTCCACTTT. It codes for CASSIQANNSPLHF.

The chain carries TRBV4-1 and TRBJ1-2, with D hard to call. The CDR3 is made up of 15 amino acids. V was shortened by 0 bases and J by 7 bases, with 15 bases between the two germline ends. From germline, CDR1 is MGHRA and CDR2 YSYEKL. CDR3 bases: TGCGCCAGCAGCCAAGAACTGGGAGGTAGGCTTGGCTACACCTTC. Its translation: CASSQELGGRLGYTF.

The chain is built from TRBV10-3 and TRBJ2-7, with TRBD1 matching 11 bases. Germline V lookup: CDR1 ENHRY, CDR2 SYGVKD. J was trimmed by 2 bases and V by 4 bases; bases with no gene match: 4. The CDR3 length is 15 residues. The CDR3 reads CAISGGQGGTYEQYF. In DNA, the CDR3 is TGTGCCATCAGTGGGGGACAGGGGGGAACCTACGAGCAGTACTTC.

The rearrangement joins TRBV4-2 to TRBJ2-3, with 7 bases that match TRBD2. Trimming cost V 4 bases and J 0 bases; bases outside gene matches: 7. CDR3 length equals 16 residues. Germline V CDR1 and CDR2: LGHNA, YNFKEQ. The CDR3 spells CASSRGGVASTDTQYF. CDR3 DNA sequence: TGTGCCAGCAGCCGGGGAGGGGTGGCTAGCACAGATACGCAGTATTTT.

The table lists this clonotype with a few counts. The chain recombines TRBV6-2 or TRBV6-3 with TRBJ2-5; D perhaps matches TRBD2 (7 bases). Germline loops: CDR1 MNHEY, CDR2 SVGEGT. This CDR3 spans 18 amino acids. The germline V and J ends were trimmed by 2 bases and 0 bases, with 19 bases remaining between them. CDR3 region: CASSYQELRGLYQETQYF. DNA for the CDR3: TGTGCCAGCAGTTACCAAGAACTGCGGGGGCTGTACCAAGAGACCCAGTACTTC.